Described below is a single T cell receptor (beta chain) sequence and its context. TCRdb's copy holds only in-frame clones and misses some; the assay was immunoSEQ multiplex PCR. The data hold about 250,000 clones, with roughly 87% observed a single time. This record comes from a study of blood T cell repertoires in COVID-19. On the study more broadly: COVID-19 samples, acute and convalescent, were from the United States, Italy and Spain.

The V and J ends lost 5 bases and 8 bases respectively, with 18 bases between them. Per the germline V gene, CDR1 is MNHNY and CDR2 is SVGAGI (reference sequence). The length of the CDR3 is 14 residues. The rearrangement links TRBV6-6 to TRBJ1-2; possibly TRBD1 for D (5 bases). Sequences were obtained from peripheral blood. This TCR derives from a man aged 18 to 30 with active or convalescent COVID-19. The CDR3: CASSPEGGVEGYTF. CDR3 nucleotides: TGTGCCAGCAGTCCTGAGGGAGGGGTGGAAGGCTACACCTTC.